The source of this T cell receptor (beta chain) is a study of Ad26.COV2.S vaccination and SARS-CoV-2 variants. Study at large: The study gave Ad26.COV2.S intramuscularly, once or twice 56 days apart.

Treatment specified: some 20 received Ad26.COV2.S at low or high dose, single or two shots; 5 received placebo; per-sample allocation not given. Each sample was drawn 63 days after the first injection (of vaccine or placebo). Of note for this clone: Its antigen remains unidentified.

Here immunoSEQ multiplex PCR was the method, and the copy in TCRdb shows in-frame clones only, minus some. The data show about 350,000 clones, about 89% seen once. Whole-study findings and limits: Participants given vaccine showed non-spike TCR breadth similar to that of placebo recipients. Analyses of TCR breadth and depth may have underestimated total T cell responses.

The input for sequencing was peripheral blood, taken in a trial of Ad26.COV2.S vaccine versus placebo. This sequence originates from a person aged 18 to 65 who received the Ad26.COV2.S COVID-19 vaccine or a placebo.

This CDR3 reads CASSSPLDRTYNEQFF. In DNA, the CDR3 is TGTGCCAGCAGTTCCCCCCTCGACAGAACCTACAATGAGCAGTTCTTC. The gene calls are TRBV28 and TRBJ2-1; tentatively, D is TRBD1 (5 bases). The CDR3 runs to 16 residues. Germline values: CDR1 MDHEN, CDR2 SYDVKM. V dropped 4 bases and J dropped 2 bases, with 15 bases sitting between them. The variable domain in full, with the rest retrieved from reference TRBV28 and TRBJ2-1, is DVKVTQSSRYLVKRTGEKVFLECVQDMDHENMFWYRQDPGLGLRLIYFSYDVKMKEKGDIPEGYSVSREKKERFSLILESASTNQTSMYLCASSSPLDRTYNEQFFGPGTRLTVL.